This T cell receptor (beta chain) originates from a study of molecular identifiers for immune sequencing clone quantification. The wider study: Across replicate runs, RNA obtained from about 19,000 or 110,000 naive CD8 cells was divided into five, with four undergoing sequencing. Findings and caveats of the study: Shared barcodes on identical TCR molecules could underestimate the sizes of highly expanded clones.

This clonotype ranks as medium-sized. Its antigen is unknown. V shed 0 bases and J shed 4 bases, with 7 bases lying between them. Germline values: CDR1 SGHVS, CDR2 FQNEAQ. The CDR3 contains 13 residues. TCRdb reprocessed the PCR reads with MiXCR, giving one entry per CDR3 protein. Of some 40,000 distinct CDR3 sequences listed, under 20% are singletons. The sequenced sample was naive CD8+ T cells from blood, with Jurkat cell RNA spiked in. Subset specified: FACS-sorted CD8+CD4-CCR7+CD45RA+ naive T cells. The clonotype was recovered from a human donor in good health. Some libraries in this study had Jurkat cell RNA spiked in. The J gene is TRBJ2-7, the V gene TRBV7-8, with D hard to call. The CDR3 DNA reads TGTGCCAGCAGCTTAGCTAGTCATTACGAGCAGTACTTC. Amino acid sequence: CASSLASHYEQYF.